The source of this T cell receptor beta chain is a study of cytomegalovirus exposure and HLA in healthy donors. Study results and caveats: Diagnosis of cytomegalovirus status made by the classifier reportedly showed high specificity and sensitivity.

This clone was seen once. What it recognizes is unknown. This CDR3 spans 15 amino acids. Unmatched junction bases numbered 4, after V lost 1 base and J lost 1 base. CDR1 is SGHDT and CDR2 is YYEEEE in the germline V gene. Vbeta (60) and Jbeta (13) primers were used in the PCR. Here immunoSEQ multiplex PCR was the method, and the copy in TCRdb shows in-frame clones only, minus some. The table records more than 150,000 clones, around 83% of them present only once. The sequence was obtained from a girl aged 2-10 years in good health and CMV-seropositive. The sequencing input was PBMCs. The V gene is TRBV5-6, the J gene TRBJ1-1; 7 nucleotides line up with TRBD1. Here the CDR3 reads CASSLYWTGNTEAFF. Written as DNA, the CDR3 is TGTGCCAGCAGCTTGTACTGGACAGGGAACACTGAAGCTTTCTTT.